This is a list of T cell receptor beta chains from one sample in a study of CD8 T cells in ankylosing spondylitis. Each CDR3 protein gets one entry after TCRdb re-called the 5' RACE reads with MiXCR. The sample shows about 320,000 distinct CDR3 sequences, under 14% of them seen only once. Sequenced input: blood, either unsorted or a sorted T cell fraction (not recorded which). These TCRs come from a female donor with ankylosing spondylitis or in good health (not recorded which). Each CDR3 is given with its conserved first and last residue.

18,TRBJ2-1,TRBV11-2,CASSSRGASGSSYNEQFF
10,TRBJ2-7,TRBV24-1,CASYSYEQYF
13,TRBJ2-3,TRBV6-2/TRBV6-3,CASTGQHTDTQYF
12,TRBJ2-1,TRBV20-1,CSASRGGASEFF
16,TRBJ2-5,TRBV3-1,CASSQSRWEGRKAQYF
14,TRBJ1-5,TRBV6-1,CASRPQGIHQPQHF
14,TRBJ2-7,TRBV28,CASITSGVSYEQYF
12,TRBJ1-2,TRBV27,CASSPTGSGYTF
15,TRBJ2-1,TRBV6-2/TRBV6-3,CASSYRTSGLNEQFF
13,TRBJ1-1,TRBV27,CASRDISNTEAFF